Reported below is one T cell receptor beta chain. What it binds is not known. The data derive from a study of cytomegalovirus exposure and HLA in healthy donors. Notes on the study in general: What TCR beta sequences reportedly achieved was accurate prediction of HLA-A and HLA-B alleles in most subjects. The authors confirmed in vitro that a few CMV-associated chains were specific for CMV antigens. Associated with cytomegalovirus, according to the listing, were around 160 TCR beta chains.

There were likely unrecorded immune exposures, though donors were nominally healthy when sampled. Primers included in the PCR were 60 Vbeta and 13 Jbeta primers. The table came from immunoSEQ multiplex PCR; TCRdb's copy has only in-frame clones and leaves some out. The sample yields around 150,000 clones, approximately 80% seen once. This CDR3 region has 16 residues. Per the germline V gene, CDR1 is SGHAT and CDR2 is FQNNGV. V lost 3 bases to trimming and J lost 4 bases; unmatched junction nucleotides: 9. The sample consisted of PBMCs. The chain joins TRBV11-2 to TRBJ1-2, with TRBD1 identical over 9 bases. The clonotype comes from a male donor in good health and CMV-seropositive. The CDR3 is CASSFSGDRDIYGYTF. Written as DNA, the CDR3 is TGTGCCAGCAGCTTCTCTGGGGACAGGGACATCTATGGCTACACCTTC.